The 6 T cell receptor beta chains below were found in one sample sequenced in a study of blood T cell repertoires in COVID-19. Sequenced by immunoSEQ multiplex PCR; TCRdb stores in-frame clones only, minus some. The repertoire holds 210,000 or so clones, about nine tenths seen once, with more than 4.5% in the top ten. The sample was peripheral blood. Every receptor here comes from a woman aged 40 to 50 with acute or convalescent COVID-19.

V is TRBV2 and J is TRBJ2-1; 10 nucleotides align to TRBD2. CDR1 is SNHLY and CDR2 is FYNNEI in the germline V gene. V lost 9 bases, J lost 0 bases, and 2 bases stayed unmatched. The CDR3 length is 14 residues. CDR3 DNA sequence: TGTGCCAGTAGCGGGGGGACCTCCTACAATGAGCAGTTCTTC. This codes for CASSGGTSYNEQFF.

About this clone itself: This sample includes further DNA sequences coding for the same CDR3. This chain links TRBV7-2 with TRBJ1-5; D is ambiguous. This CDR3 contains 14 residues. V lost 3 bases, J lost 2 bases, and 8 bases lay in between. Germline CDR1 SGHTA, CDR2 FQGNSA. The CDR3 is CASSFGQGNQPQHF. The CDR3, as DNA: TGTGCCAGCAGCTTCGGTCAAGGCAATCAGCCCCAGCATTTT. The full variable domain, with the rest looked up from reference TRBV7-2 and TRBJ1-5, is GAGVSQSPSNKVTEKGKDVELRCDPISGHTALYWYRQSLGQGLEFLIYFQGNSAPDKSGLPSDRFSAERTGGSVSTLTIQRTQQEDSAVYLCASSFGQGNQPQHFGDGTRLSIL.

This clone occurred once. CDR3 DNA: TGTGCCAGCAGTCCCTGGGACAGCAAGTTCTGGGGCTACACCTTC. This sequence encodes CASSPWDSKFWGYTF. The chain has TRBV25-1 and TRBJ1-2, with 7 nucleotides matching TRBD1. V dropped 5 bases and J dropped 8; count of bases not matched to a gene: 14. CDR3 length: 15 amino acids. Germline-derived CDR1 and CDR2 are MGHDK and SYGVNS.

The rearrangement joins TRBV5-1 to TRBJ1-4, with 8 bases fitting TRBD1. The CDR3 is 14 residues long. V dropped 3 bases and J dropped 5; count of bases not matched to a gene: 3. The germline V gene has CDR1 SGHRS and CDR2 YFSETQ. The CDR3 loop reads CASSWTGLNEKLFF. The CDR3 nucleotides are TGCGCCAGCAGCTGGACAGGGCTGAATGAAAAACTGTTTTTT.

The chain couples TRBV5-1 to TRBJ2-3, with a possible D match to TRBD1 (5 bases). The CDR3 consists of 14 residues. CDR1 is SGHRS, CDR2 YFSETQ, per germline. Trimming cost V 7 bases and J 0 bases, with 12 bases left between them. CDR3 sequence: CASSQTDSTDTQYF. The CDR3, as DNA: TGCGCCAGCTCTCAGACAGACAGCACAGATACGCAGTATTTT.

The J gene is TRBJ2-3, the V gene TRBV9; TRBD2 matches 12 bases. Germline CDR1 reads SGDLS; CDR2 reads YYNGEE. The ends lost 4 bases at V and 3 bases at J; junction bases unmatched: 3. This CDR3 region has 15 residues. Here the CDR3 reads CASSLTSGGTDTQYF. DNA of the CDR3: TGTGCCAGCAGCCTAACTAGCGGGGGGACAGATACGCAGTATTTT.